The T cell receptor (beta chain) described here comes from a study of T cells expressing NK-cell markers. On the study more broadly: Seven of the eight sequenced donors were classified as HCMV-seropositive, and one was classified as seronegative.

One entry per CDR3 protein, without DNA, is what TCRdb gives after re-calling the 5' RACE reads. The sample has about 460,000 distinct CDR3 sequences. This CDR3 comprises 14 residues. In germline, CDR1 is DFQATT, CDR2 SNEGSKA (reference sequence). V gene TRBV20-1 combines with J gene TRBJ2-3; TCRdb's assignment of TRBD1 cannot be checked, as there is no DNA. Sequenced: blood T cells: a sorted CD56 or NKG2C T cell subset, CD4+ or CD8+ T cells, or bulk PBMC T cells (not recorded which). The TCR was taken from a woman aged 50 to 60 in good health. CDR3 loop: CSAKTGRLGNTQYF.